This T cell receptor beta chain stems from a study of OX40 agonist ivuxolimab in advanced cancers. Whole-study context: An anti-OX40 (CD134) antibody with agonistic activity, ivuxolimab, was administered to patients. Partial responses were achieved by three patients, of whom one had hepatocellular carcinoma and two had cutaneous melanoma. Dose-escalation patients had hepatocellular carcinoma, melanoma, renal cell or head and neck cancer.

CDR3 length equals 16 residues. The ends lost 1 base at V and 5 bases at J; junction bases unmatched: 3. Germline loops: CDR1 SGHTA, CDR2 FQGNSA. To note about this clone: The target antigen is unknown.

General study points: The CD4+ and CD8+ T cells in the blood had expanded clonally by week 6 at 0.1 to 3.0 mg/kg.

Only in-frame clones appear in the TCRdb table, and some are missing; sequencing was by immunoSEQ multiplex PCR. Among about 130,000 clones, about nine tenths were seen once, and the ten largest hold under 0.9%. The J gene is TRBJ2-1, the V gene TRBV7-2, with 12 bases that match TRBD2. This clonotype originated in an adult with an advanced solid tumor such as melanoma, head and neck, liver or kidney cancer. The sample was CD4+ or CD8+ T cells sorted from blood, taken in a trial of the OX40 agonist ivuxolimab. CDR3 sequence: CASSLVGLAGNNEQFF. The CDR3 nucleotides read TGTGCCAGCAGCTTAGTTGGACTAGCGGGAAACAATGAGCAGTTCTTC.